This TCR beta chain was found in a study of T-cell reconstitution after alpha-beta-depleted transplantation in children. Worth noting for this clonotype: Its target is unknown.

Study-level points and caveats: Newly produced T cells mostly provided counts and TCRbeta diversity after one year, as hyperexpanded clones declined.

From germline, CDR1 is KGHSH and CDR2 LQKENI. The CDR3 covers 16 residues. V was clipped by 6 bases and J by 4 bases, with 21 bases between them. The authors prepared the TCRbeta library with unique molecular identifiers. Using its own MiXCR run on the PCR reads, TCRdb lists one record per CDR3 protein. Among 500,000 to 600,000 distinct CDR3 sequences listed, over 25% were seen once. V is TRBV18 and J is TRBJ1-1; unclear D gene. The origin of this receptor is a boy under two years old with Wiskott-Aldrich syndrome, due to receive a stem cell transplant. Sequenced here: PBMCs, sampled before TCRalphabeta/CD19-depleted stem cell transplant. The DNA for the CDR3 is TGTGCCAGCTCGCCGACAATCTTGCGGGAACTCACTGAAGCTTTCTTT. As protein: CASSPTILRELTEAFF.